This TCR beta chain came from a study of Tregs in tolerant kidney transplant recipients. The ends lost 2 bases at V and 5 bases at J; junction bases unmatched: 7. The germline V gene has CDR1 SGHDT and CDR2 YYEEEE. The CDR3 has 15 residues. Here immunoSEQ multiplex PCR was the method, and the copy in TCRdb shows in-frame clones only, minus some. The sample includes hundreds of thousands of clones, about 80% seen only once; the top ten take around 0.64%. Study-wide points: Activated donor B cell expansion appeared to reveal the most relevant donor-specific TCRbeta repertoire. The small number of patients limits these findings pending further validation.

For this clone: Its antigen is currently unknown.

The clonotype comes from a human donor in good health. The sequencing input was CD4+ T cells from blood. The rearrangement links TRBV5-6 to TRBJ2-5; 9 bases align to TRBD2. CDR3 sequence: CASSFRGRATETQYF. CDR3 coding DNA: TGTGCCAGCAGCTTTCGCGGGAGGGCGACGGAGACCCAGTACTTC.